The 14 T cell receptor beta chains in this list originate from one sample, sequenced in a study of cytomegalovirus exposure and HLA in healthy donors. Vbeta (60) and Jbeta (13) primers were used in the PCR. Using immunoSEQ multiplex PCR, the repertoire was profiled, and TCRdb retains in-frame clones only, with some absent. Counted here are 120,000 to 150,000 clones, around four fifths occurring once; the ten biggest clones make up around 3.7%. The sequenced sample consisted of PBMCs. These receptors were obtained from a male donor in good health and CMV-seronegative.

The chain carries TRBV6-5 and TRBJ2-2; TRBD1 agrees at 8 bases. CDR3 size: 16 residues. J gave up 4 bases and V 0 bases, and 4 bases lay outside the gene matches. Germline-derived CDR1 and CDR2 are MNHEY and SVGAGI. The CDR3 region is CASSYSPGGLTGELFF. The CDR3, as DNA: TGTGCCAGCAGTTACTCGCCAGGGGGCCTCACCGGGGAGCTGTTTTTT.

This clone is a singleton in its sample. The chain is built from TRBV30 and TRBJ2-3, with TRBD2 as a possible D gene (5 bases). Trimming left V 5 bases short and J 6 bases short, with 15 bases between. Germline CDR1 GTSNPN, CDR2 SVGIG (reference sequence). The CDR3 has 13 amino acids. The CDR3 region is CAWDVRAFDTQYF. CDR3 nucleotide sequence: TGTGCCTGGGACGTGAGGGCTTTCGATACGCAGTATTTT. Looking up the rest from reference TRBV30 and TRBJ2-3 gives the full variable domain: SQTIHQWPATLVQPVGSPLSLECTVEGTSNPNLYWYRQAAGRGLQLLFYSVGIGQISSEVPQNLSASRPQDRQFILSSKKLLLSDSGFYLCAWDVRAFDTQYFGPGTRLTVL.

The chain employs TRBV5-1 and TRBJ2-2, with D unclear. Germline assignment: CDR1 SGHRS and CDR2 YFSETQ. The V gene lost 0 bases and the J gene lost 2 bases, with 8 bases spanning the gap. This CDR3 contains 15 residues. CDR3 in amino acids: CASSLERFNTGELFF. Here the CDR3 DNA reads TGCGCCAGCAGCTTGGAGAGGTTTAACACCGGGGAGCTGTTTTTT.

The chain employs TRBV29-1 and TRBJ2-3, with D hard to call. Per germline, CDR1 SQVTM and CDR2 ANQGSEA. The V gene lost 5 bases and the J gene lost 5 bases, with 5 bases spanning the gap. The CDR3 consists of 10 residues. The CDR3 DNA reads TGCAGCGTTCTTCTAGATACGCAGTATTTT. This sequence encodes CSVLLDTQYF.

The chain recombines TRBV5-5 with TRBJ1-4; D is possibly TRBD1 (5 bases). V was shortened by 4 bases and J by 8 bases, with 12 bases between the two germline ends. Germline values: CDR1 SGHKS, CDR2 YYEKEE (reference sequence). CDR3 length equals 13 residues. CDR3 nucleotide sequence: TGTGCCAGCAGCAGGGCGCGGGACGAAAAACTGTTTTTT. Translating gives CASSRARDEKLFF.

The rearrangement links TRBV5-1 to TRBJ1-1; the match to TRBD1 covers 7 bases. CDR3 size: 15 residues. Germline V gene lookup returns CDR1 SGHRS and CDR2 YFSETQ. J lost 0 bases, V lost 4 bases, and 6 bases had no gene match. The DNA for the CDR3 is TGCGCCAGCAGCCCGCCAGGGGGGATGAACACTGAAGCTTTCTTT. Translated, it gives CASSPPGGMNTEAFF.

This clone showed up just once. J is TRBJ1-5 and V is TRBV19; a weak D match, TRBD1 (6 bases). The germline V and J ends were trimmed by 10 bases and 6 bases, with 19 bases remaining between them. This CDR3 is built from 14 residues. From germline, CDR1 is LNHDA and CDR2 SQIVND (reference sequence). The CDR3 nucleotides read TGTGCCACCCAAGACGGGACATCCTCTCAGCCCCAGCATTTT. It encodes CATQDGTSSQPQHF.

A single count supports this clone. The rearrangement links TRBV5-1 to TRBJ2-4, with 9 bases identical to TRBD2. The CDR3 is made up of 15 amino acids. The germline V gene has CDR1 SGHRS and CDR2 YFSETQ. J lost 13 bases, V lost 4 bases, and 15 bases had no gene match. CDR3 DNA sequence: TGCGCCAGCAGCCCCACTGATACTAGCGGGTCCAGACAGTACTTC. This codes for CASSPTDTSGSRQYF.

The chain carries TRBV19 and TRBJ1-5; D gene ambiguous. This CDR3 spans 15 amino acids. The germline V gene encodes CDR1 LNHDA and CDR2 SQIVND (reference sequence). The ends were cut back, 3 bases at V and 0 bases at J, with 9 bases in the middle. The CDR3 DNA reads TGTGCCAGTAGTATTATGGGCTATAGCAATCAGCCCCAGCATTTT. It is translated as CASSIMGYSNQPQHF.

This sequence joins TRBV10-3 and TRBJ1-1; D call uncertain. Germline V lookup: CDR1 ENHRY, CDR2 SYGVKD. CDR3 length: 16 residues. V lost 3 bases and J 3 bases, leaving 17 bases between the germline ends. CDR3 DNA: TGTGCCATCAGTGAATTGAGGGTTGGGATGTACACTGAAGCTTTCTTT. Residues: CAISELRVGMYTEAFF.

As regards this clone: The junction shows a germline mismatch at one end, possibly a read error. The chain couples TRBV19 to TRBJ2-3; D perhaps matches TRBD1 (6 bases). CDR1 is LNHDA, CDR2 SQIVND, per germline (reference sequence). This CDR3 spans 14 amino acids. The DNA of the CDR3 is TGTGCCAGTAGTGCCGACAGGTTCACAGGTACGCAGTATTTT. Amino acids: CASSADRFTGTQYF.

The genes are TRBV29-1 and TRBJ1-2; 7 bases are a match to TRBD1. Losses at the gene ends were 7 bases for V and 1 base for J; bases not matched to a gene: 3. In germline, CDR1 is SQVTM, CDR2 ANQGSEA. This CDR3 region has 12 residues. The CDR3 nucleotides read TGCAGCGCGGGGGACAGTAACTATGGCTACACCTTC. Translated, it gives CSAGDSNYGYTF.

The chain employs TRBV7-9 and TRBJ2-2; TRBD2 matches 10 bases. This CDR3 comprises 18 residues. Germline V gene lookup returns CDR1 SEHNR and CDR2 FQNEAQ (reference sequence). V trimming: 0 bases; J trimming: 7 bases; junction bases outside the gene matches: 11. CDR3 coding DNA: TGTGCCAGCAGCTTAGCGGGACTAGCGTTTTCCCAGGGCGGGGAGCTGTTTTTT. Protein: CASSLAGLAFSQGGELFF.

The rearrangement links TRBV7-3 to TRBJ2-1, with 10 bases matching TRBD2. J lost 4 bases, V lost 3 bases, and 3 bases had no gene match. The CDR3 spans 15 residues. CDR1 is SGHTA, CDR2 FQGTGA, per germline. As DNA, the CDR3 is TGTGCCAGCAGCTTCGGACTAGCGGCTTACAATGAGCAGTTCTTC. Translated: CASSFGLAAYNEQFF.